The clone carrying this T cell receptor (beta chain) was observed a single time. The antigen is not known. The trim removed 6 bases at V and 5 bases at J, leaving 10 bases unmatched. This CDR3 is built from 17 residues. Germline loops: CDR1 MDHEN, CDR2 SYDVKM. This record belongs to a study of shared clonotypes between healthy human individuals. In the naive CD8 group, cells lacked CD45RO and were positively selected for CCR7, so terminally differentiated effector memory CD45RA+ cells were left out. Study-wide results and limits: Clonotypes shared by all four donors outscored non-shared clonotypes in generation probability. Among a handful of donors, roughly 5% of naive CD4 clonotypes were found in common.

It was about 190 ng DNA, 31,000 or so T cell genomes, that sorted-subset replicate PCRs used. The method was immunoSEQ multiplex PCR; TCRdb's version includes in-frame clones alone and lacks a portion of them. The sample holds nearly 600,000 clones, 95% seen once. The specimen sequenced was naive CD8+ T cells sorted from blood. This chain connects TRBV28 to TRBJ2-1, with 13 bases lining up with TRBD2. The clonotype originates from a woman in her 30s in good health. The chain's CDR3 is CASSRVPGTSGDNEQFF. The CDR3 bases are TGTGCCAGCAGCCGAGTCCCCGGGACTAGCGGGGACAATGAGCAGTTCTTC.